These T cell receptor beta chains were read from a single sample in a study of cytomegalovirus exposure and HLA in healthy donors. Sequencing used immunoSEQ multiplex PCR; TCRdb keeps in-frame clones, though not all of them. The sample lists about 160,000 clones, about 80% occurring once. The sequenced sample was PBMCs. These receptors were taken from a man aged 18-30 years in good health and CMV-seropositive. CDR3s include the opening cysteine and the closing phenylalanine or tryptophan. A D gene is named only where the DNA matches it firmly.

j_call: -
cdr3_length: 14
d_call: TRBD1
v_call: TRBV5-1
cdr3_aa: CASSLGTAKNEQYF

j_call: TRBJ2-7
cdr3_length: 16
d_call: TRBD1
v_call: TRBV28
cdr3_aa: CASSFDRGDLSYEQYF

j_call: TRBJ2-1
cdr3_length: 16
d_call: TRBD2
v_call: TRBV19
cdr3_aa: CASSIDGSGRAGEQFF

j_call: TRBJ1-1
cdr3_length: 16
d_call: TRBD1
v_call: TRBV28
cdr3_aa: CASRKSGQARNTEAFF

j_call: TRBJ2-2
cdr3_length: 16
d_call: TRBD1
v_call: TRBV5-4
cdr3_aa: CASSPGTEPFTGELFF

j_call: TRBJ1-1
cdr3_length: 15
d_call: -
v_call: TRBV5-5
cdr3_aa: CASSLVGQFNTEAFF

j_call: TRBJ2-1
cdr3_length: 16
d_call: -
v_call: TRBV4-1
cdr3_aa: CASSQVGGIDGVEQFF

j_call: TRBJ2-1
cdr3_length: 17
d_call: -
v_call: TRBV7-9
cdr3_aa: CASSLAGMGGPYNEQFF

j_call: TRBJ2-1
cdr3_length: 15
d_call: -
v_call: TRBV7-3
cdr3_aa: CASSFTGKGDNEQFF

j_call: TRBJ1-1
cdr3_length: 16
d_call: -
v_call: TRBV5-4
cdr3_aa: CASSLSGGAGLTEAFF

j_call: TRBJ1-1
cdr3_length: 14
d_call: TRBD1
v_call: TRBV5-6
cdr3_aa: CASSVEGAATEAFF

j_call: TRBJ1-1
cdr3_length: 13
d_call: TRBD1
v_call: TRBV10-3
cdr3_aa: CAISQGANTEAFF

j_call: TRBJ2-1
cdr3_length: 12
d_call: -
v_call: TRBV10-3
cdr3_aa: CAISDLEYEQFF

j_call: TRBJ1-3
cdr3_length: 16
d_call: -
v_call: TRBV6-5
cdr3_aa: CASSYPDAVAGNTIYF

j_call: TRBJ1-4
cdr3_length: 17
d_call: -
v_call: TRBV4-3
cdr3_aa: CASSHESEFGGAEKLFF

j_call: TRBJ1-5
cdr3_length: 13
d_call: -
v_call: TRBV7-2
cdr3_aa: CASSLGGGQPQHF

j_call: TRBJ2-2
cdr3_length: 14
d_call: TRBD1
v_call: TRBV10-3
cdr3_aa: CAITGGGGTGELFF

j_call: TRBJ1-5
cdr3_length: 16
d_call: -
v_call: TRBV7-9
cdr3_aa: CASSLALGRNNQPQHF

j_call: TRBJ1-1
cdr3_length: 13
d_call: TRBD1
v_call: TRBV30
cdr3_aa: CAWRMTGGTEAFF

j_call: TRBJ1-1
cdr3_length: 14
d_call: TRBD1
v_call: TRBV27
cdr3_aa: CASSLRGQGTEAFF

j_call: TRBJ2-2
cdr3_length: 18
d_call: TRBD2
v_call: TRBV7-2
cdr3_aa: CASSFPIAGGSDTGELFF

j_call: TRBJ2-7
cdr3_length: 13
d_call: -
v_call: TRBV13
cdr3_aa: CASTLDGAYEQYF

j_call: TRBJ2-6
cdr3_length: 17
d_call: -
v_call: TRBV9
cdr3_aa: CASARWGVRPGANVLTF

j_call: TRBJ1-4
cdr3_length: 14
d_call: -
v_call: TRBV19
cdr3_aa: CATGEEAPWGGLFF

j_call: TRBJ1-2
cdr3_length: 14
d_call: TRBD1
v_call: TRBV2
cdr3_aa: CASSRLQGAGGYTF

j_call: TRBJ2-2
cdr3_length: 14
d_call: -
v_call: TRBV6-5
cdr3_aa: CASSPDSSGDGLFF

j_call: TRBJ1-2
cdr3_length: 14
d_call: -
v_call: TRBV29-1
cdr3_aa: CSVEDLAGDYGYTF

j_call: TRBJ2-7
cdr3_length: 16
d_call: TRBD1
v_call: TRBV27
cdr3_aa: CASSLSRLGQGNEQYF

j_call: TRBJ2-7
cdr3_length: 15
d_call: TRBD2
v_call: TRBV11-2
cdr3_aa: CASIPWGGVGGEQYF

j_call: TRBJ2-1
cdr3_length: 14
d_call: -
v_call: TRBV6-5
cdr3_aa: CATSQGGSYNEQFF

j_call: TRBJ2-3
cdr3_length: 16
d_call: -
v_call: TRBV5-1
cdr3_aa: CASSLAGGTSTDTQYF

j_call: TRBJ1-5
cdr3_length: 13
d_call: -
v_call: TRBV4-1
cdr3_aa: CASSPSAQGPQHF

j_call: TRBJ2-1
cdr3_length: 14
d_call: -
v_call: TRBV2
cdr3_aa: CASTVAGSFNEQFF

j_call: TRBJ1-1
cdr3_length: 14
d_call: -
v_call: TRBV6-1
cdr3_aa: CASSEARGPTEAFF

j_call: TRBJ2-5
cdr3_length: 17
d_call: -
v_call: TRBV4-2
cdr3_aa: CASSHSGTHLERETQYF

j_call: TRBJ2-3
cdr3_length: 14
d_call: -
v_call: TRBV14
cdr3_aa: CASSFGQYTDTQYF

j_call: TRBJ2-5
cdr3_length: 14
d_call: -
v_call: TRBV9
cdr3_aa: CASSQQGEAETQYF

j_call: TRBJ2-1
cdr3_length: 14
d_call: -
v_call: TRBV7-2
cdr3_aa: CASSPGILIHEQFF

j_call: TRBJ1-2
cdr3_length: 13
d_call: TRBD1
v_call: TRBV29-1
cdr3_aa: CSVVIQGPYGYTF

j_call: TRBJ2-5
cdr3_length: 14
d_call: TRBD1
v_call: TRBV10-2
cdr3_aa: CASTRGTDEETQYF

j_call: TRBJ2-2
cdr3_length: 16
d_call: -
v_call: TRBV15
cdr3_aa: CATSRDWRGRTGELFF

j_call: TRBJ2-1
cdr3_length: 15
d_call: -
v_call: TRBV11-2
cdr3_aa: CASSLVGSRSNEQFF

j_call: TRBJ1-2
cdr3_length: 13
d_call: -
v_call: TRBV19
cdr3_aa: CASSTSAYYGYTF

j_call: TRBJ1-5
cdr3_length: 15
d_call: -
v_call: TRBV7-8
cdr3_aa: CASSAPGRGNQPQHF

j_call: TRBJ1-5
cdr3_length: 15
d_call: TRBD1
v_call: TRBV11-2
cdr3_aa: CASSLTGGGYQPQHF

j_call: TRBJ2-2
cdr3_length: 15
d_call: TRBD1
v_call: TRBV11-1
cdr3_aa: CASSSGTGDTGELFF

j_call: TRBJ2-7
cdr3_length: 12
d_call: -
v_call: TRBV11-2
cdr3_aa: CASSFFPYEQYF

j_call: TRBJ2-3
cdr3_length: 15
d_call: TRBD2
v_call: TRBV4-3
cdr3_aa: CASSPLAGEADTQYF